This entry features one T cell receptor (beta chain) sequence. Its antigen is undetermined. Sequencing was performed with immunoSEQ multiplex PCR; in TCRdb, only in-frame clones are kept and a portion is missing. Here the sample spans 65,000 to 85,000 clones, 80% to 90% being singletons. Second-dose groups at about 4 or about 12 weeks were pooled. The data were obtained in a study of T cell responses to AZD1222 COVID-19 vaccine. Study outcomes and limitations: Baseline seropositives among AZD1222 recipients totaled only five to seven. Per reports, nearly half of all spike-specific TCRs target regions that are unmutated in variants.

Trimming took off 0 bases at V and 0 bases at J, with 7 bases between the two ends. The length of the CDR3 is 15 residues. Germline CDR1 is LGHDT and CDR2 is YNNKEL (reference sequence). The material sequenced was peripheral blood, taken 28 days after the second AZD1222 dose. This rearrangement joins TRBV3-1 (or the pseudogene TRBV3-2) to TRBJ2-3; D not certain. This clonotype was obtained from an adult who received the AZD1222 COVID-19 vaccine. The CDR3 nucleotides are TGTGCCAGCAGCCAAGATCTCCCTAGCACAGATACGCAGTATTTT. Amino acid sequence: CASSQDLPSTDTQYF.